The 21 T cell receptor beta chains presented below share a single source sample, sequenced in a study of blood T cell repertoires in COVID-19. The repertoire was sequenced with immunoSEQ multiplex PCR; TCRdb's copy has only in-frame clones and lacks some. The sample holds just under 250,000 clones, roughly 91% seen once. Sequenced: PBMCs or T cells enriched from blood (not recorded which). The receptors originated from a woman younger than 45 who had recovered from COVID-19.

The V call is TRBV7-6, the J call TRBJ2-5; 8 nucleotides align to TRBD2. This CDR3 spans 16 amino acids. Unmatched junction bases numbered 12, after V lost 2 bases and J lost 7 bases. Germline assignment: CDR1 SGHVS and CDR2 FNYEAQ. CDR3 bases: TGTGCCAGCAGCTTATCCCACCCCGGACGGGAGGGGACCCAGTACTTC. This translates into CASSLSHPGREGTQYF. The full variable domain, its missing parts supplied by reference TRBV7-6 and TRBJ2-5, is GAGVSQSPRYKVTKRGQDVALRCDPISGHVSLYWYRQALGQGPEFLTYFNYEAQQDKSGLPNDRFSAERPEGSISTLTIQRTEQRDSAMYRCASSLSHPGREGTQYFGPGTRLLVL.

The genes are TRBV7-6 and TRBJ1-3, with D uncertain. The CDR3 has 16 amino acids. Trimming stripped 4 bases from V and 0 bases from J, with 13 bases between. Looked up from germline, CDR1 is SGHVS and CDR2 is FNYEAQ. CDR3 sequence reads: CASSSQAGSSGNTIYF. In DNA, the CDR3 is TGTGCCAGCAGCTCGCAGGCTGGGTCCTCTGGAAACACCATATATTTT. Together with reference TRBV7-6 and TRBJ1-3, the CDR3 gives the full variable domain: GAGVSQSPRYKVTKRGQDVALRCDPISGHVSLYWYRQALGQGPEFLTYFNYEAQQDKSGLPNDRFSAERPEGSISTLTIQRTEQRDSAMYRCASSSQAGSSGNTIYFGEGSWLTVV.

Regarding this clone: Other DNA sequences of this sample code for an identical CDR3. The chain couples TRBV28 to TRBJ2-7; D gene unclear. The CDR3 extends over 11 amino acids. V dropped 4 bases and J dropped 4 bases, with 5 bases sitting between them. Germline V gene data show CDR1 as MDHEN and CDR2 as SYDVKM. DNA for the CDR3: TGTGCCAGCAGTTCTAGGTACGAGCAGTACTTC. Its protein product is CASSSRYEQYF.

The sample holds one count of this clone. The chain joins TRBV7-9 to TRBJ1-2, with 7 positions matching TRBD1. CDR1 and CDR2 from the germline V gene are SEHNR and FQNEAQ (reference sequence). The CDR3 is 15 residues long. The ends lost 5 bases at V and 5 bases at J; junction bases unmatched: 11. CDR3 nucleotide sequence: TGTGCCAGCAGCATAAACGACAGGGTTGAATATGGCTACACCTTC. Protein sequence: CASSINDRVEYGYTF. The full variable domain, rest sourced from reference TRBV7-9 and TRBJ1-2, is DTGVSQNPRHKITKRGQNVTFRCDPISEHNRLYWYRQTLGQGPEFLTYFQNEAQLEKSRLLSDRFSAERPKGSFSTLEIQRTEQGDSAMYLCASSINDRVEYGYTFGSGTRLTVV.

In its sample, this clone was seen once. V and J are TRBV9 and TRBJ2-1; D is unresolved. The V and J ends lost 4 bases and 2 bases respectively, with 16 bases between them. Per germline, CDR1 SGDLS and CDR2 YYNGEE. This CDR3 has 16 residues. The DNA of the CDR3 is TGTGCCAGCAGCACAGAGATTAGGTTAACCTACAATGAGCAGTTCTTC. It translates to CASSTEIRLTYNEQFF.

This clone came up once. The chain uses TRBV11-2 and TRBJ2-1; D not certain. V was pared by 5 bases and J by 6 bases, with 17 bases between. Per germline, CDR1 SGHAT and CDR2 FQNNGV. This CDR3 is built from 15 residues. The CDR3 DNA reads TGTGCCAGCAGCCCCTCGACCCGGGTCGGCAATGAGCAGTTCTTC. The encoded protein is CASSPSTRVGNEQFF.

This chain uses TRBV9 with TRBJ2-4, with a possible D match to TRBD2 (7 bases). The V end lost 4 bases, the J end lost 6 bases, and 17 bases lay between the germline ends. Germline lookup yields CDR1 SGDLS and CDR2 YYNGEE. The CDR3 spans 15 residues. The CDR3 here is CASSPDGGLGNIQYF. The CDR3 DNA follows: TGTGCCAGCAGCCCAGACGGGGGGCTCGGAAACATTCAGTACTTC. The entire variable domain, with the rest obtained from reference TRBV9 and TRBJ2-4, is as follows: DSGVTQTPKHLITATGQRVTLRCSPRSGDLSVYWYQQSLDQGLQFLIQYYNGEERAKGNILERFSAQQFPDLHSELNLSSLELGDSALYFCASSPDGGLGNIQYFGAGTRLSVL.

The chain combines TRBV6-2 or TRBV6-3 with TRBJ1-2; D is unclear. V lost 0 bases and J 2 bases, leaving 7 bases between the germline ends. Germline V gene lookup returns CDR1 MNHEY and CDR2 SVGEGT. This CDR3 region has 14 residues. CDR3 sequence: CASSYSWQNYGYTF. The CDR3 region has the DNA TGTGCCAGCAGTTACTCTTGGCAGAACTATGGCTACACCTTC.

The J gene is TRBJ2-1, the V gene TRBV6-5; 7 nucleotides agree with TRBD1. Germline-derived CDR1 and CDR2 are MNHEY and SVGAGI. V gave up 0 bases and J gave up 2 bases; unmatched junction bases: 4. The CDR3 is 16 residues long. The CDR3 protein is CASSYSNRGPYNEQFF. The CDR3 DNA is TGTGCCAGCAGTTACTCCAACAGGGGTCCCTACAATGAGCAGTTCTTC.

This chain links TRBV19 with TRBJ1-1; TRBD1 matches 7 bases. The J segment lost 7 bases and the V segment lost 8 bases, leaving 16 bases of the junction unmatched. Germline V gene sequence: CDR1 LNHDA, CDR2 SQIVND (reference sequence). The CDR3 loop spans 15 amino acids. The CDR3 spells CASGSGTAGGLEAFF. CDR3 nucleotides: TGTGCCAGTGGATCCGGGACAGCGGGAGGGCTTGAAGCTTTCTTT.

The CDR3 DNA sequence: TGTGCCAGTAGTCGGCCAGGGACTGGAAACACCATATATTTT. Its translation is CASSRPGTGNTIYF. The V gene is TRBV19, the J gene TRBJ1-3; a possible D gene is TRBD1 (5 bases). CDR1 LNHDA and CDR2 SQIVND come from the germline V gene (reference sequence). The CDR3 is 14 residues long. Between the trimmed V and J ends, which lost 5 bases and 2 bases, there was a span of 10 bases. Full variable domain (remainder filled in from reference TRBV19 and TRBJ1-3): DGGITQSPKYLFRKEGQNVTLSCEQNLNHDAMYWYRQDPGQGLRLIYYSQIVNDFQKGDIAEGYSVSREKKESFPLTVTSAQKNPTAFYLCASSRPGTGNTIYFGEGSWLTVV.

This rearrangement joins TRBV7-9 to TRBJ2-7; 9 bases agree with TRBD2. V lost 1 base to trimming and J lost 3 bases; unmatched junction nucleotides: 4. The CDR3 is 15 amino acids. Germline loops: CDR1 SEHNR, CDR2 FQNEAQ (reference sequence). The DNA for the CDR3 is TGTGCCAGCAGCTTAGGGGGACTAGCTCGCTACGAGCAGTACTTC. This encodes CASSLGGLARYEQYF.

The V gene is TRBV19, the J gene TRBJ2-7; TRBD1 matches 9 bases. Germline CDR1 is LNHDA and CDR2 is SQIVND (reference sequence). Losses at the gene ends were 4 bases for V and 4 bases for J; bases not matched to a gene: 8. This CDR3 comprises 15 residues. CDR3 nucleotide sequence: TGTGCCAGTAGTACGGACAGGGGAGGGTCTTACGAGCAGTACTTC. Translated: CASSTDRGGSYEQYF.

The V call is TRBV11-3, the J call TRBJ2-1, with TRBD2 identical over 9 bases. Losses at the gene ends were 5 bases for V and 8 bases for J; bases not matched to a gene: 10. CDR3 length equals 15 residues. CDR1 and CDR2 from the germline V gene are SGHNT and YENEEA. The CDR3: CASSPPASGIDEQFF. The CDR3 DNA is TGTGCCAGCAGCCCCCCGGCTAGCGGGATCGATGAGCAGTTCTTC.

CDR3 DNA sequence: TGTGCCTGGAGTGTACTGGAGGGGAGGGGCGAGCAGTACTTC. This gives the protein CAWSVLEGRGEQYF. The chain carries TRBV30 and TRBJ2-7; TRBD2 agrees at 7 bases. With V trimmed by 0 bases and J by 6 bases, 8 bases remained unmatched. The germline V gene has CDR1 GTSNPN and CDR2 SVGIG (reference sequence). The CDR3 loop spans 14 amino acids.

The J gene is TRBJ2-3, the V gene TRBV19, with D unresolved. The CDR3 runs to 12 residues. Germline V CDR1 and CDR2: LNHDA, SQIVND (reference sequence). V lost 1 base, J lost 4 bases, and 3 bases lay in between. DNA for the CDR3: TGTGCCAGTAGTATAGCTCCAGATACGCAGTATTTT. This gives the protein CASSIAPDTQYF. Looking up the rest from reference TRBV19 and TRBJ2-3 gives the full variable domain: DGGITQSPKYLFRKEGQNVTLSCEQNLNHDAMYWYRQDPGQGLRLIYYSQIVNDFQKGDIAEGYSVSREKKESFPLTVTSAQKNPTAFYLCASSIAPDTQYFGPGTRLTVL.

CDR3 residues: CASSFTGFETQYF. In DNA form, the CDR3 reads TGTGCCAGCAGTTTCACCGGGTTCGAGACCCAGTACTTC. This sequence joins TRBV28 and TRBJ2-5; D unresolved. This CDR3 is 13 amino acids long. V was trimmed by 3 bases and J by 5 bases, leaving 10 bases between them. Germline V gene lookup returns CDR1 MDHEN and CDR2 SYDVKM.

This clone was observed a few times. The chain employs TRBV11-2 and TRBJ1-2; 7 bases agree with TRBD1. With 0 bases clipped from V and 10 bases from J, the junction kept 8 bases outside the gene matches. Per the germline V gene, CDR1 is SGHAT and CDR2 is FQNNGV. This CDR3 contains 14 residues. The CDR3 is CASSLELPGGYYTF. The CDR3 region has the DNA TGTGCCAGCAGCTTAGAATTGCCAGGGGGATACTACACCTTC.

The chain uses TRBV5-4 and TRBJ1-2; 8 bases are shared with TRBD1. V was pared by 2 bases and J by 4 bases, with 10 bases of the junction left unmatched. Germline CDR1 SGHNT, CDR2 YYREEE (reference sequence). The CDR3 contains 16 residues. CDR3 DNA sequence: TGTGCCAGCAGCTTTGGACAGGGAGAAGGACTCTATGGCTACACCTTC. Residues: CASSFGQGEGLYGYTF.

CDR3 bases: TGTGCCAGCAGCCCCCCCGGACAGGGGCACAATGAGCAGTTCTTC. Its protein is CASSPPGQGHNEQFF. This chain uses TRBV5-4 with TRBJ2-1; 9 bases are shared with TRBD1. The germline V gene has CDR1 SGHNT and CDR2 YYREEE (reference sequence). Trimming took 4 bases from V and 5 from J; bases not matched to a gene: 7. CDR3 length equals 15 residues.

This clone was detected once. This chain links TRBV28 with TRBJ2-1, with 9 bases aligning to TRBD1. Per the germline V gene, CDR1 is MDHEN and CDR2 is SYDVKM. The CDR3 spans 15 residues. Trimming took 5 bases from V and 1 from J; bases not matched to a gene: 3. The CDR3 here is CASSRTGVSYNEQFF. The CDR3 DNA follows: TGTGCCAGCAGTCGGACAGGGGTGTCCTACAATGAGCAGTTCTTC.